A single sample is the source of the 24 T cell receptor beta chains below, sequenced in a study of cytomegalovirus exposure and HLA in healthy donors (dated by TCRdb to the late 2010s). Library method: the immunoSEQ multiplex PCR assay. A mixture of 60 forward primers for TCR Vbeta segments and 13 reverse primers for TCR Jbeta segments was used in the multiplex PCR. Drawn from immuneACCESS, this table holds only the in-frame rearrangements with V and J called that TCRdb kept. Clones are partly lost; checked studies trace under half to an unresolved V gene and leave the rest unexplained. The sample table lists 200,000 to 300,000 clones, just under 85% of them with a count of one. The ten largest account for 2% to 2.5% of the sample. Specimen: PBMCs. These receptors were taken from a woman between 40 and 55 years old in good health and CMV-seropositive.

This clone was found once. This chain connects TRBV6-1 to TRBJ2-7; 10 bases are a match to TRBD2. The CDR3 has 15 amino acids. Germline V gives CDR1 MNHNS, CDR2 SASEGT. Trimming cost V 2 bases and J 4 bases; bases outside gene matches: 5. The CDR3 loop is CASSEPGLAEYEQYF. CDR3 sequence (DNA): TGTGCCAGCAGTGAACCCGGACTAGCGGAATACGAGCAGTACTTC.

The chain is built from TRBV4-2 and TRBJ2-5; 10 nucleotides agree with TRBD2. The germline gives CDR1 LGHNA, CDR2 YNFKEQ. Trimming cost V 4 bases and J 5 bases; bases outside gene matches: 10. This CDR3 has 16 amino acids. The CDR3 reads CASSPPGLASRETQYF. The DNA of the CDR3 is TGTGCCAGCAGCCCTCCGGGACTAGCGAGTAGGGAGACCCAGTACTTC.

The J gene is TRBJ2-3, the V gene TRBV11-3, with 9 bases identical to TRBD2. From germline, CDR1 is SGHNT and CDR2 YENEEA. This CDR3 spans 19 amino acids. The V and J ends lost 0 bases and 1 base, in that order; junction bases with no gene match: 11. CDR3: CASSLDPPGTSSRTDTQYF. DNA of the CDR3: TGTGCCAGCAGCTTAGATCCCCCCGGGACTAGCAGTCGCACAGATACGCAGTATTTT.

This chain connects TRBV5-6 to TRBJ2-1, with 11 bases aligning to TRBD1. The germline gives CDR1 SGHDT, CDR2 YYEEEE. Losses at the gene ends were 1 base for V and 9 bases for J; bases not matched to a gene: 3. The CDR3 consists of 14 residues. The CDR3 DNA follows: TGTGCCAGCAGCTTGTGGGACAGGGGGGTTGAGCAGTTCTTC. Amino acid sequence: CASSLWDRGVEQFF. The whole variable domain, filled in from reference TRBV5-6 and TRBJ2-1, reads DAGVTQSPTHLIKTRGQQVTLRCSPKSGHDTVSWYQQALGQGPQFIFQYYEEEERQRGNFPDRFSGHQFPNYSSELNVNALLLGDSALYLCASSLWDRGVEQFFGPGTRLTVL.

This sequence joins TRBV30 and TRBJ1-6, with D possibly TRBD1 on 6 matching bases. CDR1 is GTSNPN and CDR2 is SVGIG in the germline V gene (reference sequence). CDR3 length: 16 amino acids. The ends were cut back, 6 bases at V and 0 bases at J, with 15 bases in the middle. This chain's CDR3 is CACTRDTSSYNSPLHF. For the CDR3, the DNA is TGTGCCTGTACCCGGGACACCAGCTCCTATAATTCACCCCTCCACTTT.

The CDR3 region has the DNA TGCGCCAGCAGCCATCTACAGGGAGAGGACACCGGGGAGCTGTTTTTT. Protein sequence: CASSHLQGEDTGELFF. The rearrangement uses TRBV4-3 and TRBJ2-2, with D perhaps matching TRBD1 (6 bases). CDR1 and CDR2 from the germline V gene are LGHNA and YSLEER. The CDR3 is 16 residues long. V dropped 3 bases and J dropped 3 bases, with 14 bases sitting between them.

The chain has TRBV30 and TRBJ2-5, with 8 bases that match TRBD2. CDR3 length equals 13 residues. J was trimmed by 2 bases and V by 6 bases; bases with no gene match: 5. Per germline, CDR1 GTSNPN and CDR2 SVGIG (reference sequence). CDR3 bases: TGTGCCTGCAACATAGCGGGGCAAGAGACCCAGTACTTC. Protein: CACNIAGQETQYF.

V and J are TRBV6-1 and TRBJ1-1, with 10 bases that match TRBD1. V shed 2 bases and J 5 bases; nucleotides not matched to a gene: 5. CDR1 MNHNS and CDR2 SASEGT come from the germline V gene. This CDR3 is built from 15 residues. CDR3 residues: CASSERGTGVTEAFF. DNA for the CDR3: TGTGCCAGCAGTGAAAGGGGGACAGGGGTGACTGAAGCTTTCTTT.

V usage is TRBV5-4 and J usage is TRBJ2-3; 9 nucleotides align to TRBD2. The trim removed 5 bases at V and 2 bases at J, leaving 9 bases unmatched. This CDR3 is 16 amino acids long. Germline V gene sequence: CDR1 SGHNT, CDR2 YYREEE (reference sequence). The CDR3 nucleotides are TGTGCCAGCAGTTTTTATAGCGGGAGACTCACAGATACGCAGTATTTT. The encoded protein is CASSFYSGRLTDTQYF.

V usage is TRBV19 and J usage is TRBJ2-5; 16 bases agree with TRBD2. The J call may not be correct, given that the DNA end is closer to TRBJ2-7. Germline V gene data show CDR1 as LNHDA and CDR2 as SQIVND (reference sequence). This CDR3 is 21 amino acids long. CDR3 sequence (DNA): TGTGCCAGTAGTACCTCACCGGGGGGACTAGCGGGAGGGCCTAATAGGCACGAGCAGTACTTC. Encoded protein: CASSTSPGGLAGGPNRHEQYF.

The chain has TRBV7-2 and TRBJ2-1, with 9 bases aligning to TRBD2. The CDR3 is 14 amino acids. V was pared by 5 bases and J by 16 bases, with 15 bases of the junction left unmatched. In germline, CDR1 is SGHTA, CDR2 FQGNSA. CDR3 loop: CASSPGTSRAFRFF. CDR3 nucleotides: TGTGCCAGCAGCCCGGGGACTAGCCGGGCCTTTCGATTCTTC. The full variable domain, its missing parts supplied by reference TRBV7-2 and TRBJ2-1, is GAGVSQSPSNKVTEKGKDVELRCDPISGHTALYWYRQSLGQGLEFLIYFQGNSAPDKSGLPSDRFSAERTGGSVSTLTIQRTQQEDSAVYLCASSPGTSRAFRFFGPGTRLTVL.

This chain connects TRBV28 to TRBJ1-1; D ambiguous. V was clipped by 1 base and J by 6 bases, with 6 bases between them. Germline-derived CDR1 and CDR2 are MDHEN and SYDVKM. This CDR3 is built from 12 residues. This CDR3 is CASSLLHPEAFF. The CDR3 DNA sequence: TGTGCCAGCAGTTTATTACATCCTGAAGCTTTCTTT.

A note on this clone: Other nucleotide sequences from this sample produce the same CDR3. The rearrangement links TRBV27 to TRBJ2-7; TRBD1 agrees at 7 bases. V was clipped by 3 bases and J by 1 base; unmatched bases: 0. The germline gives CDR1 MNHEY, CDR2 SMNVEV (reference sequence). The CDR3 is 13 residues long. CDR3 in DNA: TGTGCCAGCAGTTTCAGGGGGTCCTACGAGCAGTACTTC. Protein: CASSFRGSYEQYF.

This rearrangement joins TRBV6-5 to TRBJ2-7; the match to TRBD2 covers 7 bases. Germline V lookup: CDR1 MNHEY, CDR2 SVGAGI. V lost 3 bases, J lost 4 bases, and 9 bases stayed unmatched. CDR3 length: 15 residues. The CDR3 nucleotides are TGTGCCAGCAGTTATGCCGGGACTACTACTTACGAGCAGTACTTC. Amino acid sequence: CASSYAGTTTYEQYF.

V is TRBV20-1 and J is TRBJ2-5; the D gene is possibly TRBD2 (7 bases). The germline gives CDR1 DFQATT, CDR2 SNEGSKA (reference sequence). Trimming pared 6 bases from V and 5 bases from J, leaving 10 bases between. This CDR3 contains 11 residues. For the CDR3, the DNA is TGCAGTGCCGAGGGGGGGGAGACCCAGTACTTC. It is translated as CSAEGGETQYF.

There are a few counts of this clone. The chain joins TRBV7-2 to TRBJ1-1; 11 positions agree with TRBD1. Trimming cost V 4 bases and J 3 bases; bases outside gene matches: 16. CDR1 and CDR2 (germline): SGHTA, FQGNSA. The CDR3 contains 19 residues. CDR3 loop: CASSSSTGQGAGEDTEAFF. In nucleotides, the CDR3 is TGTGCCAGCAGCTCCTCGACAGGACAGGGGGCCGGTGAGGACACTGAAGCTTTCTTT.

The V and J genes are TRBV19 and TRBJ1-1; 8 bases agree with TRBD1. The trim removed 4 bases at V and 5 bases at J, leaving 6 bases unmatched. The CDR3 loop spans 14 amino acids. Germline CDR1 LNHDA, CDR2 SQIVND (reference sequence). The CDR3 loop is CASSRRQGRTEAFF. Here the CDR3 DNA reads TGTGCCAGTAGTAGAAGACAGGGGAGGACTGAAGCTTTCTTT.

The J gene is TRBJ2-3, the V gene TRBV11-2; D not resolved. The length of the CDR3 is 11 residues. The ends were cut back, 5 bases at V and 3 bases at J, with 3 bases in the middle. CDR1 and CDR2 from the germline V gene are SGHAT and FQNNGV. The CDR3 DNA is TGTGCCAGCAGCCATACAGATACGCAGTATTTT. Amino acid sequence: CASSHTDTQYF.

On this clone itself: At one boundary the junction diverges from the germline segment, which might be a read error. V gene TRBV6-6 combines with J gene TRBJ2-6; tentative D call: TRBD1 (6 bases). CDR1 and CDR2 from the germline V gene are MNHNY and SVGAGI (reference sequence). The CDR3 has 14 amino acids. The CDR3 sequence is CASGGHSGANGLTF. CDR3 bases: TGTGCCAGCGGGGGACACTCTGGGGCCAACGGCCTGACTTTC.

The chain employs TRBV30 and TRBJ2-7; possible D gene TRBD2, 7 bases. Germline values: CDR1 GTSNPN, CDR2 SVGIG (reference sequence). V lost 0 bases, J lost 2 bases, and 11 bases lay in between. The CDR3 consists of 14 residues. CDR3 nucleotide sequence: TGTGCCTGGAGTGTAGGGGGGGTGGCCTACGAGCAGTACTTC. Translated: CAWSVGGVAYEQYF.

Remarks on this clone: The same CDR3 is also encoded by other DNA sequences in this sample. The genes are TRBV6-6 and TRBJ2-1; 7 bases map to TRBD1. The CDR3 extends over 14 amino acids. Germline assignment: CDR1 MNHNY and CDR2 SVGAGI (reference sequence). The junction had 10 bases not matched to a gene; V was cut back by 9 bases and J by 5 bases. This CDR3 reads CASKGRDRDNEQFF. CDR3 bases: TGTGCCAGTAAAGGCCGAGACAGGGACAATGAGCAGTTCTTC.

The chain carries TRBV5-1 and TRBJ2-2; D is perhaps TRBD2 (7 bases). Germline CDR1 SGHRS, CDR2 YFSETQ. V was pared by 7 bases and J by 0 bases, with 19 bases between. The CDR3 extends over 17 amino acids. CDR3: CASHQGGGHPNTGELFF. The CDR3 coding sequence is TGCGCCAGCCATCAAGGGGGGGGACACCCGAACACCGGGGAGCTGTTTTTT.

This clone was picked up one time. The rearrangement uses TRBV28 and TRBJ2-7; 12 positions match TRBD1. The CDR3 loop spans 16 amino acids. Germline CDR1 MDHEN, CDR2 SYDVKM. V lost 6 bases to trimming and J lost 6 bases; unmatched junction nucleotides: 12. In DNA form, the CDR3 reads TGTGCCAGCAGACCTCCAACCGGGACAGGGGGCTCCGAGCAGTACTTC. Protein: CASRPPTGTGGSEQYF.

The genes are TRBV5-6 and TRBJ1-3; TRBD1 matches at 12 bases. Losses at the gene ends were 4 bases for V and 4 bases for J; bases not matched to a gene: 9. The germline gives CDR1 SGHDT, CDR2 YYEEEE. The CDR3 is 17 amino acids. CDR3 coding DNA: TGTGCCAGCAGCCACTCGGGACAGGGGGCGCGAGGAAACACCATATATTTT. Its translation is CASSHSGQGARGNTIYF.